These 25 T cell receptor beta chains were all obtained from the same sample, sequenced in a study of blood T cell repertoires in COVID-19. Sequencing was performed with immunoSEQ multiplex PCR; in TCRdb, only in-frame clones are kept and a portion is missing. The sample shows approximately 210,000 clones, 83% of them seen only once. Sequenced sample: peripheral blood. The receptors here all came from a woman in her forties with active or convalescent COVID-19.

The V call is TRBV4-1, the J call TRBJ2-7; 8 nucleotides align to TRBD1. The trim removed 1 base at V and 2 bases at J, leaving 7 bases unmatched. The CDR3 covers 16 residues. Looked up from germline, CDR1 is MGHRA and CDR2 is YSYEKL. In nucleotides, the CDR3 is TGCGCCAGCAGCCAAGCCCCGGGACAGGACACCTACGAGCAGTACTTC. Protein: CASSQAPGQDTYEQYF.

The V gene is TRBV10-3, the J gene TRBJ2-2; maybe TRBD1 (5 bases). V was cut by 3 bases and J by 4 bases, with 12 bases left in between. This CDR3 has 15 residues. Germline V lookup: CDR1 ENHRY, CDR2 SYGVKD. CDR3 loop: CAISEGDIGTGELFF. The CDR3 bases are TGTGCCATCAGTGAAGGGGATATTGGCACCGGGGAGCTGTTTTTT.

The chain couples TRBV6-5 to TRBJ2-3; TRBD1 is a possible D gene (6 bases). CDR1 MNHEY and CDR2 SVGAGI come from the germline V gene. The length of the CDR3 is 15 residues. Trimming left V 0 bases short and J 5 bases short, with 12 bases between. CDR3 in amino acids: CASSYSTGGGDTQYF. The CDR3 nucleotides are TGTGCCAGCAGTTACTCGACTGGGGGCGGAGATACGCAGTATTTT.

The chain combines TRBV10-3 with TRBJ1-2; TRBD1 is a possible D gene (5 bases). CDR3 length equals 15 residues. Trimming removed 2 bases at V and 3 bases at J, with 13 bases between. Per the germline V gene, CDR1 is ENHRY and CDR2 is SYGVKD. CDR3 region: CAISEIRQNDYGYTF. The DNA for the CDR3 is TGTGCCATCAGTGAGATAAGACAGAATGACTATGGCTACACCTTC.

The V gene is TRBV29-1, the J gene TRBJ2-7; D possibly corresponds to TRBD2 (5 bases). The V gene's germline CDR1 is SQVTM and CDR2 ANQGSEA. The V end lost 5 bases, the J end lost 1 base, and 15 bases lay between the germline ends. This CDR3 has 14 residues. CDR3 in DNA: TGCAGCGTTAAACTCAACGGGGATTCCTACGAGCAGTACTTC. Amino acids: CSVKLNGDSYEQYF.

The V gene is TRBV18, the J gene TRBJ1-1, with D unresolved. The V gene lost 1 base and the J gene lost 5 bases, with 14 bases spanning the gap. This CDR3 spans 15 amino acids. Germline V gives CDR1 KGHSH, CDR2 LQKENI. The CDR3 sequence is CASSPLPRGGTEAFF. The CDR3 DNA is TGTGCCAGCTCACCACTCCCTCGAGGCGGAACTGAAGCTTTCTTT.

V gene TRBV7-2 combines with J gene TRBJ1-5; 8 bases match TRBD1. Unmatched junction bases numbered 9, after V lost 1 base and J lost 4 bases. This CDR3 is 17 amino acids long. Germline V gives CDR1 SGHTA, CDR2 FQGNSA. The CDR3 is CASSLVTGTGLNQPQHF. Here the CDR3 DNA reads TGTGCCAGCAGCTTAGTGACCGGGACAGGACTTAATCAGCCCCAGCATTTT.

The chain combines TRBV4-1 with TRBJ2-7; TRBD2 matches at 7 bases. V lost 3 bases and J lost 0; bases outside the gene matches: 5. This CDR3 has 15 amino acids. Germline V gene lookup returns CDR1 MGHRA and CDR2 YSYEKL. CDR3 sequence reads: CASSQGAGPSYEQYF. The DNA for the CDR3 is TGCGCCAGCAGCCAGGGAGCGGGGCCCTCCTACGAGCAGTACTTC.

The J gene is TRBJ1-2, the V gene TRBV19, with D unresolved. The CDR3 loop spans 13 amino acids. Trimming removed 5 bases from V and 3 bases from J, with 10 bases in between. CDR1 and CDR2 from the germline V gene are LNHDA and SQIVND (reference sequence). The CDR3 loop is CASSFEADYGYTF. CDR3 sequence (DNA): TGTGCCAGTAGTTTCGAGGCAGACTATGGCTACACCTTC.

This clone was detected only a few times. CDR3 sequence (DNA): TGCAGCGTTGATAACAGGGGGAGGGAGGGCTACACCTTC. It codes for CSVDNRGREGYTF. V is TRBV29-1 and J is TRBJ1-2, with 8 bases fitting TRBD1. The CDR3 covers 13 residues. Germline CDR1 is SQVTM and CDR2 is ANQGSEA. V shed 3 bases, J shed 8 bases, and the junction held 8 bases outside the gene matches.

CDR3 in amino acids: CASSLGDSTYNEQFF. The DNA of the CDR3 is TGTGCCAGCAGCTTAGGGGACAGCACCTACAATGAGCAGTTCTTC. V gene TRBV11-3 combines with J gene TRBJ2-1; 7 bases line up with TRBD1. Germline loops: CDR1 SGHNT, CDR2 YENEEA. CDR3 length equals 15 residues. V lost 1 base to trimming and J lost 2 bases; unmatched junction nucleotides: 2.

The CDR3 reads CASSLLAGGNTDTQYF. The CDR3 region has the DNA TGTGCCAGCTCCCTACTAGCGGGAGGGAACACAGATACGCAGTATTTT. This chain connects TRBV6-6 to TRBJ2-3; 13 nucleotides align to TRBD2. V was clipped by 8 bases and J by 2 bases; unmatched bases: 7. CDR3 length equals 16 residues. Germline CDR1 MNHNY, CDR2 SVGAGI (reference sequence).

This CDR3 is CASSVRRTGDNEQFF. The CDR3 coding sequence is TGTGCCAGCAGTGTTCGCAGGACAGGGGACAATGAGCAGTTCTTC. V gene TRBV2 combines with J gene TRBJ2-1; 9 bases are a match to TRBD1. Germline CDR1 SNHLY, CDR2 FYNNEI. The CDR3 has 15 residues. V lost 4 bases and J lost 5; bases outside the gene matches: 6.

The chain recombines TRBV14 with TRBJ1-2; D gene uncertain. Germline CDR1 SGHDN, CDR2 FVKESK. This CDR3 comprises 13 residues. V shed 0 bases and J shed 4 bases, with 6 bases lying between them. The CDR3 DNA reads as TGTGCCAGCAGCCAAGAGACGGGCTATGGCTACACCTTC. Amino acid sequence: CASSQETGYGYTF.

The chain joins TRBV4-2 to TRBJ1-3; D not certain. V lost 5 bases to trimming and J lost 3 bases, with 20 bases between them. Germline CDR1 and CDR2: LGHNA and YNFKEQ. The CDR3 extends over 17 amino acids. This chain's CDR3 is CASSSLRWAEGGNTIYF. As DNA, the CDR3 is TGTGCCAGCAGCTCCCTACGCTGGGCCGAGGGTGGAAACACCATATATTTT.

The CDR3 region has the DNA TGTGCCAGCTCACCACCGGGACAGGGTGGGGATGAGCAGTTCTTC. Its protein product is CASSPPGQGGDEQFF. V and J are TRBV18 and TRBJ2-1, with 9 bases that match TRBD1. The CDR3 extends over 15 amino acids. From germline, CDR1 is KGHSH and CDR2 LQKENI. V lost 0 bases, J lost 8 bases, and 5 bases stayed unmatched.

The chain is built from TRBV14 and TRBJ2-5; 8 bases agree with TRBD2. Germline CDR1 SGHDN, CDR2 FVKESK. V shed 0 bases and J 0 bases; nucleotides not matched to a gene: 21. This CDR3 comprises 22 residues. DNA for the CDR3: TGTGCCAGCAGCCAAGATGAGTGGAGGGATAAAATAGCGGGACCGTACCAAGAGACCCAGTACTTC. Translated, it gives CASSQDEWRDKIAGPYQETQYF.

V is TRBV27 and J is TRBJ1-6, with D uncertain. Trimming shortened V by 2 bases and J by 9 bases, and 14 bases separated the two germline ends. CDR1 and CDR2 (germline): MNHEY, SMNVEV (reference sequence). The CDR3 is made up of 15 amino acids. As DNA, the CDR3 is TGTGCCAGCAGTTTAGTCCCAGGCCTGGGTTCACCCCTCCACTTT. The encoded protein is CASSLVPGLGSPLHF.

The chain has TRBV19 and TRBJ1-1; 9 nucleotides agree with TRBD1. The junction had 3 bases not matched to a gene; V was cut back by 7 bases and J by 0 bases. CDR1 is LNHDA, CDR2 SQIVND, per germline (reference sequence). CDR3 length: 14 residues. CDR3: CASNTGGLNTEAFF. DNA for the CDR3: TGTGCCAGTAACACAGGGGGCTTGAACACTGAAGCTTTCTTT.

The chain's CDR3 is CASSNRGKGDGYTF. CDR3 coding DNA: TGTGCCAGCAGCAACAGGGGAAAGGGCGATGGCTACACCTTC. The chain recombines TRBV9 with TRBJ1-2; 7 bases agree with TRBD1. The germline CDR1 and CDR2 sequences are SGDLS and YYNGEE. The V and J ends lost 4 bases and 6 bases, in that order; junction bases with no gene match: 9. The CDR3 has 14 residues.

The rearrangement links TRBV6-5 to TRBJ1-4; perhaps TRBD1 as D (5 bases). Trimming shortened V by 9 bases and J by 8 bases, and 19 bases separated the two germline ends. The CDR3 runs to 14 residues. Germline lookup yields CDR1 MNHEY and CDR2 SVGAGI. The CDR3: CASRIGGGDEKLFF. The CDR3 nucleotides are TGTGCCAGTAGGATCGGGGGGGGAGACGAAAAACTGTTTTTT.

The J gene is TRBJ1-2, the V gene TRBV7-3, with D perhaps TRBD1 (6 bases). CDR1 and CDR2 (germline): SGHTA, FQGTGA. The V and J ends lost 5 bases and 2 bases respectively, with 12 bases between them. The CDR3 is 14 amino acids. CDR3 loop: CASSESGGNYGYTF. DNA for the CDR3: TGTGCCAGCAGCGAATCGGGGGGCAACTATGGCTACACCTTC.

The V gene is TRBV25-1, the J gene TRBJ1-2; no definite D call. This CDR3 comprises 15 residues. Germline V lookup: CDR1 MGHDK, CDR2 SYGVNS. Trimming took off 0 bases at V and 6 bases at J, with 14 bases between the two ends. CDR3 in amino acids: CASSEYGRSADGYTF. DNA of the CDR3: TGTGCCAGCAGTGAATATGGGCGATCTGCCGATGGCTACACCTTC.

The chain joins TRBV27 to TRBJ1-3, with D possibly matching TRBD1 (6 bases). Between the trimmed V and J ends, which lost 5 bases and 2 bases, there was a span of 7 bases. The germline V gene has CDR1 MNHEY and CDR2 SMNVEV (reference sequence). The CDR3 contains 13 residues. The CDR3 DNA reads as TGTGCCAGCAGTCAGGGGACTGGAAACACCATATATTTT. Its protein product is CASSQGTGNTIYF.

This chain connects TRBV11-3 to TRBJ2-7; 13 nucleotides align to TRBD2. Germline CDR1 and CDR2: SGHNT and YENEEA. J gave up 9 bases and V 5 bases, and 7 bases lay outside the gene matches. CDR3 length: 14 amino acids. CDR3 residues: CASSPGTSGKRQYF. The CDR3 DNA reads TGTGCCAGCAGCCCCGGGACTAGCGGGAAGCGGCAGTACTTC.